These 10 T cell receptor beta chains originate from one sample sequenced in a study of radiation and T cells in renal cell carcinoma. The repertoire was sequenced with immunoSEQ multiplex PCR; TCRdb's copy has only in-frame clones and lacks some. The table lists 150,000 or so clones, 83% of them singletons. Time point defined: baseline pretreatment blood. The treatment is: 15 Gy SBRT to primary tumor, nephrectomy 4 weeks later. Sequencing used blood, obtained from a patient whose treatment included radiotherapy and nephrectomy. The receptors were gathered from a woman between 45 and 65 years old with renal cell carcinoma.

The V gene is TRBV6-5, the J gene TRBJ1-1, with 7 bases identical to TRBD1. This CDR3 comprises 13 residues. V trimming: 2 bases; J trimming: 6 bases; junction bases outside the gene matches: 3. The germline V gene has CDR1 MNHEY and CDR2 SVGAGI. CDR3 region: CASSYKGAAEAFF. For the CDR3, the DNA is TGTGCCAGCAGTTACAAGGGGGCCGCTGAAGCTTTCTTT.

This chain uses TRBV4-1 with TRBJ2-5; TRBD2 aligns across 12 bases. The J segment lost 3 bases and the V segment lost 0 bases, leaving 11 bases of the junction unmatched. The germline CDR1 and CDR2 sequences are MGHRA and YSYEKL. CDR3 length equals 19 residues. CDR3 protein: CASSQDRGRSSGREETQYF. The CDR3 nucleotides read TGCGCCAGCAGCCAAGATCGGGGCCGGTCTAGCGGGAGGGAAGAGACCCAGTACTTC.

This clone was recorded once. V gene TRBV7-2 combines with J gene TRBJ1-4, with a weak D call TRBD1 (6 bases). CDR1 SGHTA and CDR2 FQGNSA come from the germline V gene. Trimming stripped 4 bases from V and 3 bases from J, with 12 bases between. The CDR3 sequence is 15 residues long. DNA for the CDR3: TGTGCCAGCAGCTCCCAGGGGTGGGCTAATGAAAAACTGTTTTTT. Amino acids: CASSSQGWANEKLFF. The full variable domain, with the rest looked up from reference TRBV7-2 and TRBJ1-4, is GAGVSQSPSNKVTEKGKDVELRCDPISGHTALYWYRQSLGQGLEFLIYFQGNSAPDKSGLPSDRFSAERTGGSVSTLTIQRTQQEDSAVYLCASSSQGWANEKLFFGSGTQLSVL.

The rearrangement links TRBV5-1 to TRBJ1-2; D is undetermined. Germline lookup yields CDR1 SGHRS and CDR2 YFSETQ. This CDR3 contains 12 residues. V lost 5 bases and J lost 1, with 6 bases in between. This chain's CDR3 is CASREGNYGYTF. The DNA of the CDR3 is TGCGCCAGCAGGGAAGGTAACTATGGCTACACCTTC.

This chain joins TRBV5-4 and TRBJ2-7, with 7 nucleotides matching TRBD1. Germline trimming cut 4 bases from V and 6 bases from J; bases unmatched to any gene: 10. Germline CDR1 and CDR2: SGHNT and YYREEE (reference sequence). The CDR3 sequence is 14 residues long. The chain's CDR3 is CASSPPGGFGEQYF. In DNA, the CDR3 is TGTGCCAGCAGCCCGCCAGGGGGTTTCGGCGAGCAGTACTTC. Using reference TRBV5-4 and TRBJ2-7 for the parts outside the CDR3, the full variable domain is ETGVTQSPTHLIKTRGQQVTLRCSSQSGHNTVSWYQQALGQGPQFIFQYYREEENGRGNFPPRFSGLQFPNYSSELNVNALELDDSALYLCASSPPGGFGEQYFGPGTRLTVT.

This rearrangement joins TRBV5-8 to TRBJ1-4; tentative D call: TRBD1 (6 bases). The V end was cut by 4 bases, the J end by 3 bases, with 13 bases between. This CDR3 has 15 residues. From germline, CDR1 is SGHTS and CDR2 YDEGEE. The CDR3 DNA follows: TGTGCCAGCAGCCTAGACAGGACCCCTAATGAAAAACTGTTTTTT. Protein: CASSLDRTPNEKLFF.

This clone was counted a single time. The V call is TRBV11-2, the J call TRBJ2-7; D may be TRBD1 or TRBD2 (5 bases each). The ends were cut back, 4 bases at V and 3 bases at J, with 16 bases in the middle. The germline V gene has CDR1 SGHAT and CDR2 FQNNGV. The CDR3 is made up of 15 amino acids. The CDR3 bases are TGTGCCAGCAGCTCCTCCGGGGCTAGCAACTACGAGCAGTACTTC. As protein: CASSSSGASNYEQYF. Using reference TRBV11-2 and TRBJ2-7 for the parts outside the CDR3, the full variable domain is EAGVAQSPRYKIIEKRQSVAFWCNPISGHATLYWYQQILGQGPKLLIQFQNNGVVDDSQLPKDRFSAERLKGVDSTLKIQPAKLEDSAVYLCASSSSGASNYEQYFGPGTRLTVT.

This clone was counted between two and nine times. The rearrangement joins TRBV7-6 to TRBJ2-2; D perhaps matches TRBD2 (6 bases). With 3 bases removed from V and 2 bases from J, the gap between germline ends came to 13 bases. The CDR3 consists of 16 residues. Germline V lookup: CDR1 SGHVS, CDR2 FNYEAQ. CDR3 in amino acids: CASSFHGSGNTGELFF. CDR3 sequence (DNA): TGTGCCAGCAGCTTTCACGGTAGCGGAAACACCGGGGAGCTGTTTTTT.

The rearrangement joins TRBV2 to TRBJ1-4; D remains ambiguous. This CDR3 has 13 residues. From germline, CDR1 is SNHLY and CDR2 FYNNEI. Deletions cut 10 bases from V and 8 bases from J, with 17 bases between. CDR3 sequence: CATRGLPTEKLFF. CDR3 DNA: TGTGCCACCAGAGGGCTGCCCACCGAAAAACTGTTTTTT.

V usage is TRBV30 and J usage is TRBJ2-7, with D possibly being TRBD2 (5 bases). This CDR3 comprises 14 residues. V lost 5 bases, J lost 0 bases, and 14 bases lay in between. CDR1 GTSNPN and CDR2 SVGIG come from the germline V gene (reference sequence). Here the CDR3 DNA reads TGTGCCTGGGACGGGGTCTTGTCCTCCTACGAGCAGTACTTC. It codes for CAWDGVLSSYEQYF.